Below, 16 T cell receptor beta chains from the same sample are listed, as sequenced in a study of CD8 T cells in ankylosing spondylitis. Study conclusions and caveats: One TCR beta motif, made up of fewer than 10 highly homologous variants, appeared characteristic of ankylosing spondylitis blood.

These receptors' targets are unknown. TCRdb re-derived calls from the 5' RACE reads in MiXCR, one entry per CDR3 protein. The repertoire consists of 400,000 to 450,000 distinct CDR3 sequences, with 17% occurring once and the leading ten covering about 0.94%. Sequencing was carried out using blood, either unsorted or a sorted T cell fraction (not recorded which). The source is a male donor with ankylosing spondylitis.

This clonotype has just a few counts. J is TRBJ2-1 and V is TRBV14; possibly TRBD1 for D (7 bases). Per germline, CDR1 SGHDN and CDR2 FVKESK. Deletions cut 0 bases from V and 12 bases from J, with 12 bases between. The CDR3 contains 13 residues. The CDR3 sequence: CASSQDWRGRQFF. The CDR3 DNA reads TGTGCCAGCAGCCAAGATTGGAGGGGGCGGCAGTTCTTC.

Many counts were recorded for this clonotype. The rearrangement links TRBV12-3 or TRBV12-4 to TRBJ1-1; D is ambiguous. The CDR3 has 12 amino acids. Trimming removed 3 bases from V and 5 bases from J, with 7 bases in between. Here the CDR3 DNA reads TGTGCCAGCAGTTTTTCCCAGACTGAAGCTTTCTTT. The encoded protein is CASSFSQTEAFF.

This clonotype was observed many times. DNA for the CDR3: TGCGCCAGCAGGTACGACTACGAGCAGTACTTC. The encoded protein is CASRYDYEQYF. J is TRBJ2-7 and V is TRBV5-1; the D is unclear. The CDR3 runs to 11 residues. V lost 5 bases to trimming and J lost 3 bases, with 6 bases between them. Germline CDR1 is SGHRS and CDR2 is YFSETQ.

This clonotype was seen ten or more times. The V and J genes are TRBV10-3 and TRBJ2-1, with a tentative D call TRBD1 (5 bases). Germline CDR1 reads ENHRY; CDR2 reads SYGVKD. The CDR3 sequence is 13 residues long. Deletions cut 10 bases from V and 7 bases from J, with 17 bases between. CDR3 nucleotides: TGTGCCACTGGGGCCGTATCAGGGAATGAGCAGTTCTTC. The encoded protein is CATGAVSGNEQFF.

This clonotype was picked up a small number of times. The chain carries TRBV5-1 and TRBJ1-1; 8 bases align to TRBD1. Per germline, CDR1 SGHRS and CDR2 YFSETQ. V lost 2 bases to trimming and J lost 6 bases; unmatched junction nucleotides: 15. There are 17 residues in the CDR3. CDR3 bases: TGCGCCAGCAGCTTAAGGGGGGCCGGGACAGGCTCATCTGAAGCTTTCTTT. This encodes CASSLRGAGTGSSEAFF.

The rearrangement joins TRBV11-2 to TRBJ2-2, with 8 bases lining up with TRBD2. CDR1 is SGHAT, CDR2 FQNNGV, per germline. The CDR3 is 15 amino acids. Trimming took 2 bases from V and 4 from J; bases not matched to a gene: 3. CDR3 coding DNA: TGTGCCAGCAGCTTATTCGCGGGAGGCACCGGGGAGCTGTTTTTT. Translating it yields CASSLFAGGTGELFF.

This clonotype was observed a handful of times. This chain joins TRBV30 and TRBJ1-5, with 7 bases aligning to TRBD1. The CDR3 contains 13 residues. Germline V gene lookup returns CDR1 GTSNPN and CDR2 SVGIG (reference sequence). V lost 0 bases to trimming and J lost 6 bases; unmatched junction nucleotides: 2. The chain's CDR3 is CAWSVQGSQPQHF. Written as DNA, the CDR3 is TGTGCCTGGAGTGTACAGGGGAGTCAGCCCCAGCATTTT. The full variable domain, its missing parts supplied by reference TRBV30 and TRBJ1-5, is SQTIHQWPATLVQPVGSPLSLECTVEGTSNPNLYWYRQAAGRGLQLLFYSVGIGQISSEVPQNLSASRPQDRQFILSSKKLLLSDSGFYLCAWSVQGSQPQHFGDGTRLSIL.

V usage is TRBV12-5 and J usage is TRBJ2-2; 8 bases fit TRBD2. V was clipped by 4 bases and J by 8 bases; unmatched bases: 12. Per the germline V gene, CDR1 is LGHNT and CDR2 is FRNRAP. The length of the CDR3 is 16 residues. The CDR3 nucleotides read TGTGCTAGTGGTTCATCAACCGGGACTAGATTTGGGGAGCTGTTTTTT. It encodes CASGSSTGTRFGELFF.

This clonotype occurred a few times. The V and J genes are TRBV20-1 and TRBJ2-7, with 8 bases aligning to TRBD2. J was trimmed by 2 bases and V by 3 bases; bases with no gene match: 6. CDR1 is DFQATT and CDR2 is SNEGSKA in the germline V gene (reference sequence). The CDR3 has 14 amino acids. Here the CDR3 reads CSASLAAGAYEQYF. As DNA, the CDR3 is TGCAGTGCTAGTTTAGCAGCGGGAGCCTACGAGCAGTACTTC.

V is TRBV20-1 and J is TRBJ2-2, with a possible D match to TRBD1 (6 bases). In germline, CDR1 is DFQATT, CDR2 SNEGSKA (reference sequence). The CDR3 covers 12 residues. Trimming pared 5 bases from V and 6 bases from J, leaving 10 bases between. The CDR3 DNA follows: TGCAGTGCTTCCGGACAGCCCGGGGAGCTGTTTTTT. Protein product: CSASGQPGELFF.

This clonotype has only a few counts. V gene TRBV5-6 combines with J gene TRBJ2-3; 7 nucleotides line up with TRBD1. Germline V CDR1 and CDR2: SGHDT, YYEEEE. Germline trimming cut 4 bases from V and 1 base from J; bases unmatched to any gene: 6. The CDR3 has 15 amino acids. CDR3 protein: CASSGSGTGTDTQYF. The CDR3 region has the DNA TGTGCCAGCAGCGGGTCCGGGACAGGCACAGATACGCAGTATTTT.

The chain recombines TRBV29-1 with TRBJ1-4; D not resolved. CDR1 SQVTM and CDR2 ANQGSEA come from the germline V gene. The CDR3 totals 13 residues. V lost 3 bases, J lost 7 bases, and 12 bases lay in between. Here the CDR3 reads CSVDGGLGEKLFF. CDR3 nucleotides: TGCAGCGTTGACGGTGGGTTGGGTGAAAAACTGTTTTTT.

Ten or more counts support this clonotype. J is TRBJ2-1 and V is TRBV27; D possibly matches TRBD1 or TRBD2 (6 bases each). Germline CDR1 and CDR2: MNHEY and SMNVEV (reference sequence). V was cut by 2 bases and J by 10 bases, with 12 bases left in between. The CDR3 spans 13 residues. CDR3 loop: CASSLIDGGEQFF. The CDR3 bases are TGTGCCAGCAGTTTAATCGACGGGGGCGAGCAGTTCTTC.

This chain uses TRBV6-2 or TRBV6-3 with TRBJ2-1; 14 bases are a match to TRBD2. This CDR3 is 18 amino acids long. The germline gives CDR1 MNHEY, CDR2 SVGEGT. The junction had 16 bases not matched to a gene; V was cut back by 6 bases and J by 9 bases. This CDR3 is CASSPPLGTSGRSGEQFF. The CDR3 DNA reads as TGTGCCAGCAGCCCACCCCTCGGGACTAGCGGGAGAAGCGGTGAGCAGTTCTTC.

This clonotype was seen a few times. The rearrangement links TRBV27 to TRBJ1-5; possibly TRBD1 for D (5 bases). Germline V gives CDR1 MNHEY, CDR2 SMNVEV (reference sequence). V was shortened by 2 bases and J by 6 bases, with 14 bases between the two germline ends. The CDR3 spans 15 residues. Here the CDR3 DNA reads TGTGCCAGCAGTTTACAGGGAGGGGTGCTTCAGCCCCAGCATTTT. It encodes CASSLQGGVLQPQHF.

This rearrangement joins TRBV6-1 to TRBJ2-1, with TRBD1 matching 9 bases. V lost 5 bases and J lost 5; bases outside the gene matches: 7. This CDR3 comprises 15 residues. The germline gives CDR1 MNHNS, CDR2 SASEGT. The CDR3 DNA is TGTGCCAGCAGTCCAGACAGGGGGGTTAACAATGAGCAGTTCTTC. It codes for CASSPDRGVNNEQFF.